One and the same sample provided the 8 T cell receptor beta chains below, sequenced in a study of technical replicates of blood from a few donors. Assay used: immunoSEQ multiplex PCR; TCRdb lists only in-frame clones, some missing. Seen here are just over 95,000 clones, about 95% observed once, and the top ten hold roughly 0.35%. The sequenced sample consisted of T cells isolated from PBMCs. These receptors originate from a human donor in good health.

The chain is built from TRBV20-1 and TRBJ1-2, with D maybe TRBD1 (5 bases). V was trimmed by 6 bases and J by 5 bases, leaving 7 bases between them. The germline V gene encodes CDR1 DFQATT and CDR2 SNEGSKA (reference sequence). This CDR3 has 10 residues. CDR3 in amino acids: CSARDYGYTF. The CDR3 DNA reads as TGCAGTGCCAGGGATTATGGCTACACCTTC.

The chain carries TRBV9 and TRBJ1-1, with D perhaps matching TRBD1 (5 bases). CDR1 and CDR2 from the germline V gene are SGDLS and YYNGEE. The CDR3 loop spans 13 amino acids. V lost 0 bases and J 3 bases, leaving 6 bases between the germline ends. This CDR3 is CASSVGGYTEAFF. The DNA for the CDR3 is TGTGCCAGCAGCGTAGGGGGCTACACTGAAGCTTTCTTT.

The chain combines TRBV7-9 with TRBJ1-2; 7 nucleotides agree with TRBD1. Per the germline V gene, CDR1 is SEHNR and CDR2 is FQNEAQ (reference sequence). This CDR3 has 15 residues. V dropped 4 bases and J dropped 3; count of bases not matched to a gene: 8. The CDR3 loop is CASSSMDRRDYGYTF. The CDR3, as DNA: TGTGCCAGCAGCTCCATGGACAGGCGGGACTATGGCTACACCTTC.

The rearrangement joins TRBV19 to TRBJ2-7; TRBD2 might be the D (6 bases). V lost 2 bases to trimming and J lost 2 bases, with 13 bases between them. Looked up from germline, CDR1 is LNHDA and CDR2 is SQIVND (reference sequence). This CDR3 is 15 amino acids long. The CDR3 reads CASSIFRGTTYEQYF. DNA of the CDR3: TGTGCCAGTAGTATATTTCGGGGGACCACCTACGAGCAGTACTTC.

The gene calls are TRBV30 and TRBJ2-7, with TRBD2 matching 8 bases. Germline V lookup: CDR1 GTSNPN, CDR2 SVGIG (reference sequence). The V segment lost 5 bases and the J segment 4 bases; nucleotides outside the gene matches: 7. The CDR3 is 13 residues long. CDR3: CAWDAGTSYEQYF. The CDR3 coding sequence is TGTGCCTGGGACGCCGGGACTAGTTACGAGCAGTACTTC.

This chain joins TRBV28 and TRBJ2-2; weak D call: TRBD2 (6 bases). This CDR3 region has 12 residues. CDR1 is MDHEN and CDR2 is SYDVKM in the germline V gene. With 8 bases removed from V and 4 bases from J, the gap between germline ends came to 8 bases. Here the CDR3 reads CASGGATGELFF. DNA for the CDR3: TGTGCCAGCGGAGGGGCCACCGGGGAGCTGTTTTTT.

J is TRBJ2-7 and V is TRBV14, with D perhaps TRBD2 (6 bases). This CDR3 is built from 13 residues. V lost 2 bases, J lost 7 bases, and 12 bases lay in between. CDR1 is SGHDN, CDR2 FVKESK, per germline. CDR3 loop: CASSQSGGIEQYF. CDR3 DNA: TGTGCCAGCAGCCAATCGGGCGGGATTGAGCAGTACTTC.

This chain uses TRBV30 with TRBJ2-1; D unresolved. Germline assignment: CDR1 GTSNPN and CDR2 SVGIG (reference sequence). This CDR3 spans 12 amino acids. The V gene lost 2 bases and the J gene lost 3 bases, with 5 bases spanning the gap. The CDR3 is CAWSSYYNEQFF. CDR3 nucleotides: TGTGCCTGGAGTTCGTACTACAATGAGCAGTTCTTC. Full variable domain (rest looked up from reference TRBV30 and TRBJ2-1): SQTIHQWPATLVQPVGSPLSLECTVEGTSNPNLYWYRQAAGRGLQLLFYSVGIGQISSEVPQNLSASRPQDRQFILSSKKLLLSDSGFYLCAWSSYYNEQFFGPGTRLTVL.